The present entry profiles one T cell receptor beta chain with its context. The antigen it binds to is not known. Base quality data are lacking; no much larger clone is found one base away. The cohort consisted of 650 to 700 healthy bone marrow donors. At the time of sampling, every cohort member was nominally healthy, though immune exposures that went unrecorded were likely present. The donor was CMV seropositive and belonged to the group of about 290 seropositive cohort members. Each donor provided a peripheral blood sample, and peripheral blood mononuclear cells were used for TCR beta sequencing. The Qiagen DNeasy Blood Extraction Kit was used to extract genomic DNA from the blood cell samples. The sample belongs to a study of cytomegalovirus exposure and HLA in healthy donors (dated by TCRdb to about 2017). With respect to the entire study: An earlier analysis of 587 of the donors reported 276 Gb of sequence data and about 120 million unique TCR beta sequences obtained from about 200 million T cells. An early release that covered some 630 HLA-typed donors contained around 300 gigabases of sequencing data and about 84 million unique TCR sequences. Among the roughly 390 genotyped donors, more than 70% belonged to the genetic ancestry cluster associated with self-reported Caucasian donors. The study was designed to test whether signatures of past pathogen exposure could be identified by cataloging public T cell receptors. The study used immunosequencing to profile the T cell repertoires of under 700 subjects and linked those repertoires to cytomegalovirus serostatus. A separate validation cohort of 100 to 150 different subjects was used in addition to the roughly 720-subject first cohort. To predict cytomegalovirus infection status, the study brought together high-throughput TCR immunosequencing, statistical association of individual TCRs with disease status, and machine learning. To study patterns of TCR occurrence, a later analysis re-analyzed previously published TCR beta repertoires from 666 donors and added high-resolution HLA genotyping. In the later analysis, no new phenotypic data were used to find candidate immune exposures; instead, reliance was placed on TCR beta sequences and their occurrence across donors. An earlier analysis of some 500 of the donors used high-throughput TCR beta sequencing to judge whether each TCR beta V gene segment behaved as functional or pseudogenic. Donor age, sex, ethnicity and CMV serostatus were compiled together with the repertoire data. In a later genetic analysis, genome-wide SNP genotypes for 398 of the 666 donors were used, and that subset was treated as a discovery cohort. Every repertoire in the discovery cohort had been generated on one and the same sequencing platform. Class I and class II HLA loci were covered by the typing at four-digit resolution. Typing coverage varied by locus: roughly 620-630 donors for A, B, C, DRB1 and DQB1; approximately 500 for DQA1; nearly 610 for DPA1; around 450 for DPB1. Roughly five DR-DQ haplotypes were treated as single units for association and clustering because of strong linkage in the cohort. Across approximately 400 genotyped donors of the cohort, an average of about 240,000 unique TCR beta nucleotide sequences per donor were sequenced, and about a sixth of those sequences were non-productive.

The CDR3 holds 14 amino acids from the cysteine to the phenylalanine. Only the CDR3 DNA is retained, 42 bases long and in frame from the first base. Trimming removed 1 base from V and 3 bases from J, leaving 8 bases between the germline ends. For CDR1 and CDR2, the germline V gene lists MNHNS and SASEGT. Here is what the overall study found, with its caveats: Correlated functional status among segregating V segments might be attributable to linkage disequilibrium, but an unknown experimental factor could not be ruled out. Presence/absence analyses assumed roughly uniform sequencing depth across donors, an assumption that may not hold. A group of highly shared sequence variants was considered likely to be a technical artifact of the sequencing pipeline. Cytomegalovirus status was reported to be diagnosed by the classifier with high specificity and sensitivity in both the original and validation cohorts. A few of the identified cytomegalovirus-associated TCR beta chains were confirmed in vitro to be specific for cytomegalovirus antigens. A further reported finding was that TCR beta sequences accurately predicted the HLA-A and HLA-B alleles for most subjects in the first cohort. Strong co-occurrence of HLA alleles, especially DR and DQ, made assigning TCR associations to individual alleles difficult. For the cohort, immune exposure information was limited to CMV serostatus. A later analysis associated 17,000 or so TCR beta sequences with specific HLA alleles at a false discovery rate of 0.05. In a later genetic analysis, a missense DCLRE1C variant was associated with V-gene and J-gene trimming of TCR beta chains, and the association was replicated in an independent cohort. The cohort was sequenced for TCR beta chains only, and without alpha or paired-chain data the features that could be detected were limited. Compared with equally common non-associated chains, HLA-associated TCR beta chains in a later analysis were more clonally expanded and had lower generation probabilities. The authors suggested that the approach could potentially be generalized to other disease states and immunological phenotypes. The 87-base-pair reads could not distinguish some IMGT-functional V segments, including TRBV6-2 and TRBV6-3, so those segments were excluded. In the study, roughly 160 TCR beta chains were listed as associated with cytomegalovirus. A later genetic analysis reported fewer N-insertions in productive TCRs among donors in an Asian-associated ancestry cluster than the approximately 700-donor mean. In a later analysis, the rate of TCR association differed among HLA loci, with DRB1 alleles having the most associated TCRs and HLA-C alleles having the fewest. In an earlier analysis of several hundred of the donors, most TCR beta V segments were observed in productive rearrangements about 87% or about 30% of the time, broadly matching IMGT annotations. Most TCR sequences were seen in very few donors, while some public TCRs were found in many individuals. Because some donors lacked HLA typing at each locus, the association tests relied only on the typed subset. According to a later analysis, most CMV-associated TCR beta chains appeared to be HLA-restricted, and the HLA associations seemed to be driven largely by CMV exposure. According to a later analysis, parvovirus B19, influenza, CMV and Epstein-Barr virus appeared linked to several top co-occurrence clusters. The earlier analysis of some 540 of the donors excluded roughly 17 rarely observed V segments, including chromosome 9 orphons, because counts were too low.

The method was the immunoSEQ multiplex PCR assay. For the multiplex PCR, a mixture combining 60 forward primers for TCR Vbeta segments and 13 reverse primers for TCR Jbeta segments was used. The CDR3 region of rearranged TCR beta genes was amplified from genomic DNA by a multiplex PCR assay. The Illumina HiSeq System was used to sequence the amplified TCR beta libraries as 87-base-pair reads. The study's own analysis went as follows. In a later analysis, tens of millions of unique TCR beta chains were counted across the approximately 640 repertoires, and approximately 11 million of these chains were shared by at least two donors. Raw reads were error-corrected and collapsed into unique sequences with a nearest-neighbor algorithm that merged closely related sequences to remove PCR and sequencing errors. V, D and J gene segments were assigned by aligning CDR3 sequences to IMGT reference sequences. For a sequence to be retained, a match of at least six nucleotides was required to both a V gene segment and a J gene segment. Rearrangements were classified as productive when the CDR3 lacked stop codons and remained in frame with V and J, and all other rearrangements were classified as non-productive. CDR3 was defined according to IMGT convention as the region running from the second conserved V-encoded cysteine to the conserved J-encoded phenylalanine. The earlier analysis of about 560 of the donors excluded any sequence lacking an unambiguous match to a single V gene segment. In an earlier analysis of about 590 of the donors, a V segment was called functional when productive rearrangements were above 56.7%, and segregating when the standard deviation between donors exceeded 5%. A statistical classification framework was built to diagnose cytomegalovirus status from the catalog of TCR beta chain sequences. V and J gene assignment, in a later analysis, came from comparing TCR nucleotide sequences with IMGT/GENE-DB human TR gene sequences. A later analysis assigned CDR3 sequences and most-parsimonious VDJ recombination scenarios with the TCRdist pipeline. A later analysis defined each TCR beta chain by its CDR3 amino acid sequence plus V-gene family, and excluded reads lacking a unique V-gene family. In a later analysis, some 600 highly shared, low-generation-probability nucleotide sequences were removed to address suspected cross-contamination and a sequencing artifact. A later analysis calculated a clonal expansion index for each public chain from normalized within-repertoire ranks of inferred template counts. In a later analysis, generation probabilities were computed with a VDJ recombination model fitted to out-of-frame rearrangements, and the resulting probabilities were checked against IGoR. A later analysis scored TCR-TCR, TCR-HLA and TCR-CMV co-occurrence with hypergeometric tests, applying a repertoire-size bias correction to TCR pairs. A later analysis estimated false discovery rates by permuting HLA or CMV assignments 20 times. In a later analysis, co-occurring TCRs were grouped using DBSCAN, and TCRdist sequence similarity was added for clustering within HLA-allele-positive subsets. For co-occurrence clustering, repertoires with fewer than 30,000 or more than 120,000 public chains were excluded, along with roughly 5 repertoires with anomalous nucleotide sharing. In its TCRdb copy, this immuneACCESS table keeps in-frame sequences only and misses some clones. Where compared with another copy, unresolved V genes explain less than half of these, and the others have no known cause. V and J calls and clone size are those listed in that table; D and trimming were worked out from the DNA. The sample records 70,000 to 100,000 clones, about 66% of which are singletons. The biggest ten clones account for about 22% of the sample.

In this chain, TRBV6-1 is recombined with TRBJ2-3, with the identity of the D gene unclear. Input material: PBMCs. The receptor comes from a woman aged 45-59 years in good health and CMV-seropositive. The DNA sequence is TGTGCCAGCAGTGAAGACCCTACTACAGATACGCAGTATTTT. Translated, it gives CASSEDPTTDTQYF.